This paragraph covers one T cell receptor (beta chain) sequence. The antigen it binds to is not known. One junction end does not reproduce the germline sequence, and a read error may be involved. The entry originates in a study of T cells in Graves' hyperthyroidism and ophthalmopathy (dated by TCRdb to the late 2010s). Regarding the complete study: Peripheral blood was collected at initial diagnosis, before any treatment. To identify TCR V-J signatures that set the groups apart, the researchers used a discovery cohort of 100 patients, made up of 43 with Graves' ophthalmopathy and some 56 with stable Graves' hyperthyroidism. Whether ophthalmopathy could be predicted prospectively was tested in an independent validation cohort made up of under 20 hyperthyroidism patients plus 17 patients who later progressed to ophthalmopathy. For training and testing, the roughly 97 patients in the discovery cohort were randomly divided in a 7:3 ratio. In addition, the study compared T-cell repertoires in thyroid tissue and in blood from five to seven Graves' hyperthyroidism patients. After blood sampling, hyperthyroidism patients were treated with methimazole at a starting dose of 30 mg daily, and ophthalmopathy patients were treated with high-dose intravenous methylprednisolone. TCR Vbeta CDR3 sequencing of roughly 140 peripheral blood samples (roughly 41 ophthalmopathy, 75 to 85 hyperthyroidism and about 17 progressor patients) is reported in the paper. Paper-wide results and their limitations: Most expanded thyroid clonotypes (frequency above 0.001) were also detected in blood, suggesting blood repertoires may reflect thyroid immune responses. Sample size was not statistically predetermined, and investigators were not blinded to group allocation. A model built on a 13 V-J signature distinguished ophthalmopathy from stable hyperthyroidism, reaching approximately 89% sensitivity and about 81% specificity in cross-validation and 80%/75% in testing. During validation, the model predicted progression to ophthalmopathy a median of approximately 6.5 months ahead of onset, with more than 55% sensitivity and around 73% specificity.

In the ophthalmopathy patients, disease was moderately to severely active, with a Clinical Activity Score of 3 or more, a NOSPECS grade of 4 or more, and a duration of less than 3 months. Any patient with an uncontrolled infection, another autoimmune disease, pregnancy or lactation was excluded. Diagnoses relied on clinical symptoms, serum thyroxine and TRAb, thyroid ultrasound and orbital computed tomography. PBMCs were separated from 10 ml of fresh peripheral blood using Ficoll-Paque density gradient centrifugation. Total RNA was extracted with Trizol reagent, and quality was checked on an Agilent 2100 Bioanalyzer. CDR1 is given as MNHNS and CDR2 as SASEGT, both from the germline V gene. The CDR3, from cysteine to phenylalanine, totals 14 residues. Solely the CDR3 DNA is kept, with 42 bases framed from the first base. TCR beta CDR3 regions were amplified from RNA transcripts. The first round of RT-PCR for the TCR CDR3 was performed with the HTBI primer set and the Qiagen OneStep RT-PCR kit. Libraries were constructed in a second round of multiplex PCR, after which size selection and purification were performed. The libraries were sequenced on an Illumina HiSeq2000 using paired-end 100 bp reads. On the study's bioinformatics: Raw data were processed with SOAPnuke, discarding reads with adapters, uncalled bases, mean Phred below 15, or no exact constant-primer or identifier match. High-quality paired reads were merged using COPE v1.2.5, and each unique nucleotide sequence was defined as a clonotype. MiTCR v1.1 was used to align the clonotypes against IMGT TRBV, TRBD and TRBJ reference segments. The analysis was restricted to V-J combinations with a frequency above 0.0001, which together covered 99% to 99.2% of the repertoires. A TCS score was defined as the ratio of F50 (clonal expansion) to E x V (chaos), with BLOSUM62-based TCRdist applied between CDR3 peptides within each V-J. Welch's t-statistics and random forest reduced around 510 V-J features to roughly 13, which were used in a naive Bayes classifier (R e1071). TCRdb ran its own pipeline on the public reads, namely fastp trimming at Q25 and MiXCR clone calling, and kept in-frame beta chains. Identical CDR3 protein sequences are pooled into one entry, listed with their most common genes and DNA. TCRdb's processing, not the authors' own work, is the source of the V and J calls. The sample profile shows about half a million distinct CDR3 sequences; around a quarter of them were found once. The ten largest clonotypes hold over 9% of the sample.

This receptor was obtained from a young woman with Graves' ophthalmopathy. Sequencing used blood. The V gene is TRBV6-1 and the J gene is TRBJ2-4, and TRBD2 aligns with 7 junction nucleotides. The CDR3 region reads CASSSTSTSDIKYF. The DNA is as follows: TGTGCCAGCAGCTCAACCTCAACTAGCGACATTAAGTACTTC.